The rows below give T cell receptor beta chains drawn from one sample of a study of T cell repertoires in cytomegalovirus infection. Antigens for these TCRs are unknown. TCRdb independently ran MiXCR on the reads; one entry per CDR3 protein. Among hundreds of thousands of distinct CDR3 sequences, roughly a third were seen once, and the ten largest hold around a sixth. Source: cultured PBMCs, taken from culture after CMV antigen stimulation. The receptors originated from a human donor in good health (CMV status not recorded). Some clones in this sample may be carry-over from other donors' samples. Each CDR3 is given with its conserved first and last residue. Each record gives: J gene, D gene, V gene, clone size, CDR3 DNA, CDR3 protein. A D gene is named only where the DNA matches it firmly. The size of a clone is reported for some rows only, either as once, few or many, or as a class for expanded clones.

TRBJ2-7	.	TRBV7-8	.	TGTGCCAGCAGCTTATGGACAATCGAGCAGTACTTC	CASSLWTIEQYF
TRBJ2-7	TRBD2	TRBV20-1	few	TGCAGTGCGACGGGACTAGCGGGAGGGCTGTACGAGCAGTACTTC	CSATGLAGGLYEQYF
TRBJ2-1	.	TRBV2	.	TGTGCCAGCAGTGCCGAAGGGGCCCATGAGCAGTTCTTC	CASSAEGAHEQFF
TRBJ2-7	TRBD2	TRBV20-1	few	TGCAGTGCTACGACCGGGACTAGCGGGAGGTCCGAGCAGTACTTC	CSATTGTSGRSEQYF
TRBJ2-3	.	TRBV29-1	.	TGCAGCGGGGTAGACCAGATCGGCACAGATACGCAGTATTTT	CSGVDQIGTDTQYF
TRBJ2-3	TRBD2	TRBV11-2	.	TGTGCCAGCAGCTTAGCTAGCGGGAGGGTGTATGATACGCAGTATTTT	CASSLASGRVYDTQYF
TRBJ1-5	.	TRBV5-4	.	TGTGCCAGCAGCCGGGACGCCTCCGAGGGACCCCAGCATTTT	CASSRDASEGPQHF
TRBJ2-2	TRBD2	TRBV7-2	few	TGTGCCAGCAGCGCGGGACTAGCGGACTACACCGGGGAGCTGTTTTTT	CASSAGLADYTGELFF
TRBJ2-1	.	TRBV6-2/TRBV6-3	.	TGTGCCAGCAGTCCAGGGTCCACTGAGCAGTTCTTC	CASSPGSTEQFF
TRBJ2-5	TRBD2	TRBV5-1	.	TGCGCCAGCAGTAAGACTAGCGGGGGCCGATACGATTACCAAGAGACCCAGTACTTC	CASSKTSGGRYDYQETQYF
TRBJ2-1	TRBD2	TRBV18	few	TGTGCCAGCTCACCATATAGCGGGAGCGACAATGAGCAGTTCTTC	CASSPYSGSDNEQFF
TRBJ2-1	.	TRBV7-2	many	TGTGCCAGCACCCCTCGGGGCAATGAGCAGTTCTTC	CASTPRGNEQFF
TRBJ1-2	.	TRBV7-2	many	TGTGCCAGCAGCTTAGGACACTCCTATGGCTACACCTTC	CASSLGHSYGYTF
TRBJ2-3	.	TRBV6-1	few	TGTGCCAGCAGGGGTTTGAGCACAGATACGCAGTATTTT	CASRGLSTDTQYF
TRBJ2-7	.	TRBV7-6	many	TGTGCCAGCAGCTTAGCCGGGTTCTCCTACGAGCAGTACTTC	CASSLAGFSYEQYF
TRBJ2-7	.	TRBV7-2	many	TGTGCCAGCAGCTTAGAGAGGGGTCGATACGAGCAGTACTTC	CASSLERGRYEQYF
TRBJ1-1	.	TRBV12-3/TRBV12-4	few	TGTGCCAGCAGTTATGGCGGGCCCGAGGAAGCTTTCTTT	CASSYGGPEEAFF
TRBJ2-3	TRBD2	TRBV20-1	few	TGCAGTGCTACACAGCGGGAGGCTACCCTTCGAGATACGCAGTATTTT	CSATQREATLRDTQYF
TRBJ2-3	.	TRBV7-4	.	TGTGCCAGCAGCTTAGCCGCCGCCCCAACAGATACGCAGTATTTT	CASSLAAAPTDTQYF
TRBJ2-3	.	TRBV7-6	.	TGTGCCAGCAGGCAGGGGTGGGGCACAGATACGCAGTATTTT	CASRQGWGTDTQYF
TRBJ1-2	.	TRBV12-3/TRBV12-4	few	TGTGCCAGCAGTTTATTAGCAGGGGTTGGTGGCTACACCTTC	CASSLLAGVGGYTF
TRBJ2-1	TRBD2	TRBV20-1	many	TGCAGTGCTACGAGACTAGCTGTCGGGGGTGAGCAGTTCTTC	CSATRLAVGGEQFF
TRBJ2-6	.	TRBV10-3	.	TGTGCCATCACTGAGGGTCTCTCTGGGGCCAACGTCCTGACTTTC	CAITEGLSGANVLTF
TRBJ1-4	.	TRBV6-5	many	TGTGCCAGCAGTTCCTCTGCAACTAATGAAAAACTGTTTTTT	CASSSSATNEKLFF
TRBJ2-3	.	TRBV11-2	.	TGTGCCAGCAGCTTTTTAGGGCTTGGGGGAAACACAGATACGCAGTATTTT	CASSFLGLGGNTDTQYF
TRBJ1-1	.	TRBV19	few	TGTGCCAGTAGTATAAGGACATTGGACACTGAAGCTTTCTTT	CASSIRTLDTEAFF
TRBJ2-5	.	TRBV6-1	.	TGTGCCAGCAGTGAAATTCAGGGCGGGGAGACCCAGTACTTC	CASSEIQGGETQYF
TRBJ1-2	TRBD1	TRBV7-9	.	TGTGCCAGCAGACTACCCGGGACAGGGTCCGACTACACCTTC	CASRLPGTGSDYTF
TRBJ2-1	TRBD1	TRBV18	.	TGTGCCAGCTCACCACCCACCGCAGGGGGCAATGAGCAGTTCTTC	CASSPPTAGGNEQFF
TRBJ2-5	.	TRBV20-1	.	TGCAGTGCTGGGGACGACCAAGAGACCCAGTACTTC	CSAGDDQETQYF
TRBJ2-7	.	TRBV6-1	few	TGTGCCAGCACCCGGGGGAGGGGGGCTGCCTACGAGCAGTACTTC	CASTRGRGAAYEQYF
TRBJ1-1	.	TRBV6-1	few	TGTGCCAGCAGTGATGAAGGAGATTACACTGAAGCTTTCTTT	CASSDEGDYTEAFF
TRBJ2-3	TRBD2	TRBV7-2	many	TGTGCCAGCAGCTCCCTTTCGGCGGGAGGGTATTCCACAGATACGCAGTATTTT	CASSSLSAGGYSTDTQYF
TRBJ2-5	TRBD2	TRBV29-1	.	TGCAGCGCTCTGGGGGGGGAAGAGACCCAGTACTTC	CSALGGEETQYF
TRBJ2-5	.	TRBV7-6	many	TGTGCCAGCAGCGACCCGAGGGAGACCCAGTACTTC	CASSDPRETQYF
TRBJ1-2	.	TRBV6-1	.	TGTGCCAGCAGTTCCGGGACAAACCCCTATGGCTACACCTTC	CASSSGTNPYGYTF
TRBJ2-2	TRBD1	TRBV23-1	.	TGCGCCCAGGACAGGCTTAACACCGGGGAGCTGTTTTTT	CAQDRLNTGELFF
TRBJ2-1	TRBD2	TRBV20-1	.	TGCAGTGCAGAGAGTATAGCGGGTCCAAACAATGAGCAGTTCTTC	CSAESIAGPNNEQFF
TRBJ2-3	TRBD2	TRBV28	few	TGTGCCAGCAGTTCCCCCCGGGGGGGCCTCATCTCAGATACGCAGTATTTT	CASSSPRGGLISDTQYF
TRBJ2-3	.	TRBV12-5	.	TGTGCTAGTGGTTTGTGGACCGACACAGATACGCAGTATTTT	CASGLWTDTDTQYF